Below, 7 T cell receptor beta chains from the same sample are listed, as sequenced in a study of blood T cell repertoires in COVID-19. The data were produced by immunoSEQ multiplex PCR, yet TCRdb's version contains in-frame clones alone and is incomplete. The table records around 68,000 clones, approximately 92% of them present only once. The sequenced sample consisted of peripheral blood. These receptors came from a man aged 50 to 60 with active COVID-19.

The chain employs TRBV11-2 and TRBJ2-3; D not resolved. V lost 7 bases to trimming and J lost 0 bases, with 14 bases between them. This CDR3 region has 15 residues. The V gene's germline CDR1 is SGHAT and CDR2 FQNNGV. CDR3 amino acids: CASTPSNPSTDTQYF. The CDR3 DNA is TGTGCCAGCACGCCTAGTAACCCGAGCACAGATACGCAGTATTTT. Looking up the rest from reference TRBV11-2 and TRBJ2-3 gives the full variable domain: EAGVAQSPRYKIIEKRQSVAFWCNPISGHATLYWYQQILGQGPKLLIQFQNNGVVDDSQLPKDRFSAERLKGVDSTLKIQPAKLEDSAVYLCASTPSNPSTDTQYFGPGTRLTVL.

The J gene is TRBJ2-3, the V gene TRBV14; 11 bases match TRBD1. J gave up 8 bases and V 4 bases, and 14 bases lay outside the gene matches. CDR3 length: 17 amino acids. Germline-derived CDR1 and CDR2 are SGHDN and FVKESK. CDR3 DNA: TGTGCCAGCAGCCGAGCCAAGGACAGGGGGCCATATGGTACGCAGTATTTT. Translated, it gives CASSRAKDRGPYGTQYF.

The chain carries TRBV3-1 (or the pseudogene TRBV3-2) and TRBJ1-3; no reliable D call. In germline, CDR1 is LGHDT, CDR2 YNNKEL (reference sequence). The V end lost 1 base, the J end lost 4 bases, and 11 bases lay between the germline ends. The CDR3 has 15 residues. The DNA for the CDR3 is TGTGCCAGCAGCCAAGCCGGCCAGCGCGGAAACACCATATATTTT. It is translated as CASSQAGQRGNTIYF.

In DNA form, the CDR3 reads TGTGCCTGGAGTGTTTTAGGGGTCCTCACAGATACGCAGTATTTT. It yields the protein CAWSVLGVLTDTQYF. V is TRBV30 and J is TRBJ2-3; TRBD1 is a possible D gene (5 bases). The V end was cut by 0 bases, the J end by 2 bases, with 12 bases between. The germline V gene encodes CDR1 GTSNPN and CDR2 SVGIG (reference sequence). This CDR3 spans 15 amino acids.

The chain joins TRBV9 to TRBJ1-1; tentatively, D is TRBD1 (6 bases). This CDR3 is built from 15 residues. V gave up 0 bases and J gave up 4 bases, with 13 bases separating them. Germline CDR1 SGDLS, CDR2 YYNGEE. In nucleotides, the CDR3 is TGTGCCAGCAGCGTAGAGGTGGGGACACCCACTGAAGCTTTCTTT. This codes for CASSVEVGTPTEAFF.

V and J are TRBV7-6 and TRBJ2-3; 7 bases match TRBD2. Germline lookup yields CDR1 SGHVS and CDR2 FNYEAQ. CDR3 length: 16 amino acids. The trim removed 2 bases at V and 2 bases at J, leaving 7 bases unmatched. The CDR3 DNA is TGTGCCAGCAGCTTAATGTGGCGGGGGAACACAGATACGCAGTATTTT. This codes for CASSLMWRGNTDTQYF.

This clone was seen a single time. The chain joins TRBV5-1 to TRBJ1-2; 9 bases match TRBD1. Trimming took 4 bases from V and 8 from J; bases not matched to a gene: 6. The CDR3 is made up of 13 amino acids. Germline CDR1 is SGHRS and CDR2 is YFSETQ. CDR3 nucleotide sequence: TGCGCCAGCAGCACGGGACAGGGAGGAGGCTACACCTTC. It translates to CASSTGQGGGYTF. The full variable domain, in which reference TRBV5-1 and TRBJ1-2 provide the parts outside the CDR3, is KAGVTQTPRYLIKTRGQQVTLSCSPISGHRSVSWYQQTPGQGLQFLFEYFSETQRNKGNFPGRFSGRQFSNSRSEMNVSTLELGDSALYLCASSTGQGGGYTFGSGTRLTVV.